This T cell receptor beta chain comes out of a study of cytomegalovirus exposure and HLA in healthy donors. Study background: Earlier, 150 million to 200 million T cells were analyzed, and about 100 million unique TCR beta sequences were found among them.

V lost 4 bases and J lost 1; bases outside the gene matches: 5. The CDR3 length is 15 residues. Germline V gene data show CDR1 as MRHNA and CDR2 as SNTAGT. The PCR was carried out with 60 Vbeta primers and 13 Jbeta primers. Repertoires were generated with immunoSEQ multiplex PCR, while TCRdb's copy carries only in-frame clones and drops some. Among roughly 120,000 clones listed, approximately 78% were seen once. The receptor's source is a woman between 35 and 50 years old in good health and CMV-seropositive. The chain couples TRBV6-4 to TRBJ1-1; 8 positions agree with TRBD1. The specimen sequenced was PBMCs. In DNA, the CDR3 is TGTGCCAGCAGTGGACAGGGGAGGGGGAACACTGAAGCTTTCTTT. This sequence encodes CASSGQGRGNTEAFF.